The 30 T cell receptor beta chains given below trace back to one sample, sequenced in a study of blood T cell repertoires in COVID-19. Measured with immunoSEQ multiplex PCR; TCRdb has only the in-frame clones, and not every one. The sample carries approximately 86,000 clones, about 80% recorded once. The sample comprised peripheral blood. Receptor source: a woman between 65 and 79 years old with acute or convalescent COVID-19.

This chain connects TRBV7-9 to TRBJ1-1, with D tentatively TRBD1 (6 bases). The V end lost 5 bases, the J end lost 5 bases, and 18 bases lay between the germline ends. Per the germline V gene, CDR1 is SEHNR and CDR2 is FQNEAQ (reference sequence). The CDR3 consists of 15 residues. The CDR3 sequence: CASSRSQGIGTEAFF. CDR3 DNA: TGTGCCAGCAGCCGCTCACAGGGAATTGGAACTGAAGCTTTCTTT.

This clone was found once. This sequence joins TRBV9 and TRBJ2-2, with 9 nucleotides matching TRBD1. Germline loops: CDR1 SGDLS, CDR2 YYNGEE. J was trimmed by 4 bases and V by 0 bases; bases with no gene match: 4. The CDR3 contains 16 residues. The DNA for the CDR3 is TGTGCCAGCAGCGTAGGGGACAGGGTACGCACCGGGGAGCTGTTTTTT. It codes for CASSVGDRVRTGELFF.

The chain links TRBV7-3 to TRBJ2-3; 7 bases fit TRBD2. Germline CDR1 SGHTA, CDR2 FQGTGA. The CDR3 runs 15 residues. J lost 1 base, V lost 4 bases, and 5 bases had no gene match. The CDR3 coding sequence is TGTGCCAGCAGCTCCGGACTAGGAGGCACAGATACGCAGTATTTT. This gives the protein CASSSGLGGTDTQYF.

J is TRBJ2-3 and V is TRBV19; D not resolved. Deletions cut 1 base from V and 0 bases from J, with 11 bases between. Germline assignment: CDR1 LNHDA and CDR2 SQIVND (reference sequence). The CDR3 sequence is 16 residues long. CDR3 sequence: CASSIVLYPSTDTQYF. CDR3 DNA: TGTGCCAGTAGTATAGTTTTATATCCTAGCACAGATACGCAGTATTTT. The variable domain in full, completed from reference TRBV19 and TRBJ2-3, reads DGGITQSPKYLFRKEGQNVTLSCEQNLNHDAMYWYRQDPGQGLRLIYYSQIVNDFQKGDIAEGYSVSREKKESFPLTVTSAQKNPTAFYLCASSIVLYPSTDTQYFGPGTRLTVL.

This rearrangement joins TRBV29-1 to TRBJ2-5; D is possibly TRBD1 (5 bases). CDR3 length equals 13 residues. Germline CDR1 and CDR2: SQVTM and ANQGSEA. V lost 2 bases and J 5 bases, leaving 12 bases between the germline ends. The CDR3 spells CSVERQRQETQYF. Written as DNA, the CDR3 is TGCAGCGTTGAAAGGCAGCGACAGGAGACCCAGTACTTC.

CDR3 coding DNA: TGTGCCAGCAGTTATGGGGGCCCCGAAGCTTTCTTT. Translating gives CASSYGGPEAFF. The V and J genes are TRBV6-2 or TRBV6-3 and TRBJ1-1; TRBD1 might be the D (6 bases). The V end lost 3 bases, the J end lost 8 bases, and 10 bases lay between the germline ends. Germline loops: CDR1 MNHEY, CDR2 SVGEGT. The CDR3 is made up of 12 amino acids.

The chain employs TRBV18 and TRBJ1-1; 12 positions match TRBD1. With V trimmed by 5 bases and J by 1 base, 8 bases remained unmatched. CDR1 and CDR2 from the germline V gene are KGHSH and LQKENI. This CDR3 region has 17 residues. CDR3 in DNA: TGTGCCAGCTCAAGGTCAGGGACAGGGGGCTCGAACACTGAAGCTTTCTTT. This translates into CASSRSGTGGSNTEAFF. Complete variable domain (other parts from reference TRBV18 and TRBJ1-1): NAGVMQNPRHLVRRRGQEARLRCSPMKGHSHVYWYRQLPEEGLKFMVYLQKENIIDESGMPKERFSAEFPKEGPSILRIQQVVRGDSAAYFCASSRSGTGGSNTEAFFGQGTRLTVV.

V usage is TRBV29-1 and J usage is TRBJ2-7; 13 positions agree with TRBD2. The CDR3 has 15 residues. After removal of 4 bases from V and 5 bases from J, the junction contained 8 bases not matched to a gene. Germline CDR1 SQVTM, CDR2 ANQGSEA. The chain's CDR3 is CSVGLRLAGGDEQYF. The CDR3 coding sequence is TGCAGCGTTGGCCTCAGACTAGCGGGAGGAGACGAGCAGTACTTC.

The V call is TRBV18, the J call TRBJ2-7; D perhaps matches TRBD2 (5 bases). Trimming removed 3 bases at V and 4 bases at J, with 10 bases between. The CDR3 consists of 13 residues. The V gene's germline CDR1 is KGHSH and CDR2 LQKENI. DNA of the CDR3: TGTGCCAGCTCACCGGCACGAGGGTACGAGCAGTACTTC. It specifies CASSPARGYEQYF. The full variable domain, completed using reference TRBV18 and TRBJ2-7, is NAGVMQNPRHLVRRRGQEARLRCSPMKGHSHVYWYRQLPEEGLKFMVYLQKENIIDESGMPKERFSAEFPKEGPSILRIQQVVRGDSAAYFCASSPARGYEQYFGPGTRLTVT.

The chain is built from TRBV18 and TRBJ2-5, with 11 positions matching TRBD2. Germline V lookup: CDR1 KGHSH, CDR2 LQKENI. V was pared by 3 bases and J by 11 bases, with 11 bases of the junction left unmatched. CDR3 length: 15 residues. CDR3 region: CASSPYGTSGAYQYF. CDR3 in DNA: TGTGCCAGCTCACCCTACGGGACTAGCGGAGCCTATCAGTACTTC. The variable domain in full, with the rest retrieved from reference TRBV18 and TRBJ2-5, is NAGVMQNPRHLVRRRGQEARLRCSPMKGHSHVYWYRQLPEEGLKFMVYLQKENIIDESGMPKERFSAEFPKEGPSILRIQQVVRGDSAAYFCASSPYGTSGAYQYFGPGTRLLVL.

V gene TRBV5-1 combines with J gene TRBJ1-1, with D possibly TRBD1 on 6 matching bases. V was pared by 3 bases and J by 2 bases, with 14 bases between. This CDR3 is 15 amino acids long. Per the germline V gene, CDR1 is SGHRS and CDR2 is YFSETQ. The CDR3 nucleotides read TGCGCCAGCAGCTGGTCGCCGGGACAAAACACTGAAGCTTTCTTT. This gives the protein CASSWSPGQNTEAFF.

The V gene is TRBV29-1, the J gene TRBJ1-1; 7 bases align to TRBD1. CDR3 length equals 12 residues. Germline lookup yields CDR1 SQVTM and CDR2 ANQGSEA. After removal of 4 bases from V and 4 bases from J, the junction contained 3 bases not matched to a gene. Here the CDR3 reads CSVGQGPTEAFF. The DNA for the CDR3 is TGCAGCGTTGGACAGGGTCCCACTGAAGCTTTCTTT.

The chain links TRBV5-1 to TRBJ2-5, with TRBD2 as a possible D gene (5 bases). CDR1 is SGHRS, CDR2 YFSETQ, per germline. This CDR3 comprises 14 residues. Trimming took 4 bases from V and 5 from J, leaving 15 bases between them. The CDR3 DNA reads TGCGCCAGCAGCCTAGGCGGTAGCGAGGAGACCCAGTACTTC. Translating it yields CASSLGGSEETQYF.

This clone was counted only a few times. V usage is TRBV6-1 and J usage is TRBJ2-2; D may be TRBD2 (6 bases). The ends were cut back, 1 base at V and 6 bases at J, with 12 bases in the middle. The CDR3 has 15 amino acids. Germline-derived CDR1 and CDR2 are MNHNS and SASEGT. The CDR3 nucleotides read TGTGCCAGCAGTGAAGTCGTGGGAGGTGCCGGGGAGCTGTTTTTT. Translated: CASSEVVGGAGELFF.

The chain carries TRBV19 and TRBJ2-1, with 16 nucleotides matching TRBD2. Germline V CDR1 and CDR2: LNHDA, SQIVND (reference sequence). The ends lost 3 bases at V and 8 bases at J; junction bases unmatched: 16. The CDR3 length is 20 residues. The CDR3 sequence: CASSMGGQRGTSGRAYEQFF. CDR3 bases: TGTGCCAGTAGTATGGGTGGACAGCGAGGGACTAGCGGGAGGGCCTATGAGCAGTTCTTC. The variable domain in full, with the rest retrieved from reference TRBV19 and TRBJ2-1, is DGGITQSPKYLFRKEGQNVTLSCEQNLNHDAMYWYRQDPGQGLRLIYYSQIVNDFQKGDIAEGYSVSREKKESFPLTVTSAQKNPTAFYLCASSMGGQRGTSGRAYEQFFGPGTRLTVL.

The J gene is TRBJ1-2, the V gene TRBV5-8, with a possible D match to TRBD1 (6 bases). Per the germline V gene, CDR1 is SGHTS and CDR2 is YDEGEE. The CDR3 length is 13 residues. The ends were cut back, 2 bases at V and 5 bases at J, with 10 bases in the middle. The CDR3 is CASSFNRDYGYTF. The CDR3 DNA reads TGTGCCAGCAGCTTCAACAGGGATTATGGCTACACCTTC. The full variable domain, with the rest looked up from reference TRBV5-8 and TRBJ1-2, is EAGVTQSPTHLIKTRGQQATLRCSPISGHTSVYWYQQALGLGLQFLLWYDEGEERNRGNFPPRFSGRQFPNYSSELNVNALELEDSALYLCASSFNRDYGYTFGSGTRLTVV.

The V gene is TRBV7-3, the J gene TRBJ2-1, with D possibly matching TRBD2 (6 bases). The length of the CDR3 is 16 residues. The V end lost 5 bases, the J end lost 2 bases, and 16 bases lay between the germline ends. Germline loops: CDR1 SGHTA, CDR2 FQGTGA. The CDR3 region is CASSQTGDATYNEQFF. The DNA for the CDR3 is TGTGCCAGCAGCCAAACGGGAGACGCCACCTACAATGAGCAGTTCTTC.

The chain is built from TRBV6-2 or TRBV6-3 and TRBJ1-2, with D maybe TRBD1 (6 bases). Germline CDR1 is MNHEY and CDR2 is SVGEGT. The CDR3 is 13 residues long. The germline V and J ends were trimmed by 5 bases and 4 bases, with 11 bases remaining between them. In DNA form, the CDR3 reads TGTGCCAGCAGTGATGGACAGCTCTATGGCTACACCTTC. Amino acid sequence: CASSDGQLYGYTF.

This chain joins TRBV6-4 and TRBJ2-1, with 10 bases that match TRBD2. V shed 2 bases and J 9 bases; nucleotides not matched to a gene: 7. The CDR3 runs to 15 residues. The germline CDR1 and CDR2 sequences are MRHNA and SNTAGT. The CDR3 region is CASSDVAGGLSEQFF. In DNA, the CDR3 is TGTGCCAGCAGTGACGTAGCGGGAGGTTTGAGTGAGCAGTTCTTC.

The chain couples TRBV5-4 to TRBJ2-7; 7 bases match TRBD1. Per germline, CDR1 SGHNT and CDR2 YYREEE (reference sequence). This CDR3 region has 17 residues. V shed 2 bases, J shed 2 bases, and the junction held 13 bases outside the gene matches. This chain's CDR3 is CASSFRRKVQGAYEQYF. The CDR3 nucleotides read TGTGCCAGCAGCTTCAGGAGAAAGGTTCAGGGGGCCTACGAGCAGTACTTC.

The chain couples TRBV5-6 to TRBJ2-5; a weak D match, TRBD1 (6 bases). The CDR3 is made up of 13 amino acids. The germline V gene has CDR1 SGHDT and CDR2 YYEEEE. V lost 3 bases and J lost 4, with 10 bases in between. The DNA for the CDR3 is TGTGCCAGCAGCTCGGGACACAGAGAGACCCAGTACTTC. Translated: CASSSGHRETQYF.

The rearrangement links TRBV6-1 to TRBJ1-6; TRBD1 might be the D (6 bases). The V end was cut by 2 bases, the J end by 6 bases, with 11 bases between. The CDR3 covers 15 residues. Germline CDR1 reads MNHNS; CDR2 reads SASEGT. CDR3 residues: CASSERGIRNSPLHF. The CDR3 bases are TGTGCCAGCAGTGAAAGGGGGATACGTAATTCACCCCTCCACTTT.

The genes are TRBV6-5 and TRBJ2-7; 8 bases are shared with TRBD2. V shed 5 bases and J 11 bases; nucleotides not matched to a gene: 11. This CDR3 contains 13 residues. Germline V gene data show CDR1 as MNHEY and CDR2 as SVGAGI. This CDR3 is CASSQSYDGGEYF. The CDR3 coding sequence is TGTGCCAGCAGTCAGTCCTACGACGGGGGGGAGTACTTC.

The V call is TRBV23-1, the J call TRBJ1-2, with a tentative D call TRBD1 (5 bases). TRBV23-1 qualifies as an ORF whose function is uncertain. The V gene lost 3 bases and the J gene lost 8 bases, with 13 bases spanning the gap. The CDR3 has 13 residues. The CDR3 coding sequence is TGCGCCAGCAGTCAGTCCGCCGGGGGGGGCTACACCTTC. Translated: CASSQSAGGGYTF.

CDR3 amino acids: CASSRDRGPQPQHF. The CDR3 DNA is TGTGCCAGCAGTCGCGACAGGGGGCCTCAGCCCCAGCATTTT. V gene TRBV2 combines with J gene TRBJ1-5; 10 bases fit TRBD1. The V and J ends lost 5 bases and 6 bases, in that order; junction bases with no gene match: 4. Looked up from germline, CDR1 is SNHLY and CDR2 is FYNNEI. CDR3 size: 14 residues.

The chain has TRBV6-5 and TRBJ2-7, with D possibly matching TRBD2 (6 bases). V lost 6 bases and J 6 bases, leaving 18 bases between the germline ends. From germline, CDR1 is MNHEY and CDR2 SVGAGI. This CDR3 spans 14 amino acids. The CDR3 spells CASRKLLTGVEQYF. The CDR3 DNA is TGTGCCAGCAGAAAACTGCTAACGGGAGTCGAGCAGTACTTC.

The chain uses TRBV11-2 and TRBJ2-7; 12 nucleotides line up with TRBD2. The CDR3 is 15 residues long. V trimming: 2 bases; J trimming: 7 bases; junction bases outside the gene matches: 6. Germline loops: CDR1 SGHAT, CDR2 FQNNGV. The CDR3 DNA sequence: TGTGCCAGCAGCTTACGCCTAGCGGGAGGGCCTGAGCAGTACTTC. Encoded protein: CASSLRLAGGPEQYF. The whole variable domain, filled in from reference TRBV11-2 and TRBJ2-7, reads EAGVAQSPRYKIIEKRQSVAFWCNPISGHATLYWYQQILGQGPKLLIQFQNNGVVDDSQLPKDRFSAERLKGVDSTLKIQPAKLEDSAVYLCASSLRLAGGPEQYFGPGTRLTVT.

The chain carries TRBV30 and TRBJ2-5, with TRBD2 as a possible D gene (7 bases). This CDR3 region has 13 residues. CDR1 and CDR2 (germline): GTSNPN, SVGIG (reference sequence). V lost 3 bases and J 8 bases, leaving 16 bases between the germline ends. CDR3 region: CAWSASPGGTQYF. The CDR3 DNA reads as TGTGCCTGGAGCGCTTCTCCGGGGGGCACCCAGTACTTC.

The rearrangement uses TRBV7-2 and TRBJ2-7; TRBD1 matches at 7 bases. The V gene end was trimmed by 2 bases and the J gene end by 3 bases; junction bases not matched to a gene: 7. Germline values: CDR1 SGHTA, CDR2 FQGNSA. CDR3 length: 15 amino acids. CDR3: CASSLISGQVYEQYF. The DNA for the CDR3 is TGTGCCAGCAGCTTAATCTCCGGACAGGTCTACGAGCAGTACTTC.

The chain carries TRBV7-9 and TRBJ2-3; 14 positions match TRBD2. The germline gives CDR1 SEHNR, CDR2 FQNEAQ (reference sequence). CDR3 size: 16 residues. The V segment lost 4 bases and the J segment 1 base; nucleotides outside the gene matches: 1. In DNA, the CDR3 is TGTGCCAGCAGCTGGGGACTAGCGGGAGGCACAGATACGCAGTATTTT. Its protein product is CASSWGLAGGTDTQYF.